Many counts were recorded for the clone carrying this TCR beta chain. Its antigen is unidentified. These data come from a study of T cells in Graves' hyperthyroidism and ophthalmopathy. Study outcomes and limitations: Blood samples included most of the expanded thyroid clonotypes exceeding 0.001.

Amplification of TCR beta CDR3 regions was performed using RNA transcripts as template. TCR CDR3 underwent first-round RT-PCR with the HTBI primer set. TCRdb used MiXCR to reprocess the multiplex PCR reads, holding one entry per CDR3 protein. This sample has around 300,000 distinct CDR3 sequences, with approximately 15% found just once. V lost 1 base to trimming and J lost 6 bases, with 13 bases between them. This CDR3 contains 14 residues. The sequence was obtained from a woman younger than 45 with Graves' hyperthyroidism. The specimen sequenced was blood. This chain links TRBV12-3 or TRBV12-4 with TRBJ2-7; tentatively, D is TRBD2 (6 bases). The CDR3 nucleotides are TGTGCCAGCAGTTTAGGGGGGGTGGCCTCCGAGCAGTACTTC. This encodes CASSLGGVASEQYF.